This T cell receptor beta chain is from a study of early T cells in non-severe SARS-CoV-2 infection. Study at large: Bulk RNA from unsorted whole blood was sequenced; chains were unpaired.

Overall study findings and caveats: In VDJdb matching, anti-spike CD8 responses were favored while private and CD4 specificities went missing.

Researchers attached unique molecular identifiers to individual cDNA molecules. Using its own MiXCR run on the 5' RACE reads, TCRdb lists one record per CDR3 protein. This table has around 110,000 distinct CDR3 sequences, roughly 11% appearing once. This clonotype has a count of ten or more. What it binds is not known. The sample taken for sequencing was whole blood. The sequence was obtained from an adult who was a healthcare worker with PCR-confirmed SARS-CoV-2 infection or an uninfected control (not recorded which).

The CDR3 is CSGEGGESYNEQFF. DNA for the CDR3: TGCAGCGGGGAGGGTGGAGAGTCCTACAATGAGCAGTTCTTC. The chain employs TRBV29-1 and TRBJ2-1; 7 bases match TRBD2. The CDR3 covers 14 residues. The germline V gene encodes CDR1 SQVTM and CDR2 ANQGSEA. The junction had 7 bases not matched to a gene; V was cut back by 7 bases and J by 1 base.